This TCR beta chain was found in a study of blood T cell repertoires in COVID-19. Across the study: The study drew acute and convalescent COVID-19 samples from the United States, Italy and Spain. PBMCs, B-cell-depleted T cells, or T cells were the source of the cDNA or gDNA that made up the material.

Looked up from germline, CDR1 is SEHNR and CDR2 is FQNEAQ (reference sequence). This CDR3 region has 16 residues. V was clipped by 3 bases and J by 4 bases; unmatched bases: 9. Per the original data handling: Reference gene primer amplification gave nucleated cell count estimates. Only in-frame clones appear in the TCRdb table, and some are missing; sequencing was by immunoSEQ multiplex PCR. The D gene and trimming were derived from the DNA, and the V and J assignments and clone size from that table. The repertoire consists of 90,000 to 120,000 clones, with roughly four fifths occurring once and the leading ten covering under 5%.

The sample was peripheral blood. The receptor was isolated from a woman in her 70s with acute or convalescent COVID-19. The chain couples TRBV7-9 to TRBJ2-4; 7 bases are a match to TRBD1. The CDR3 spells CASSLTGLQGKNIQYF. The DNA of the CDR3 is TGTGCCAGCAGCTTGACGGGCTTACAGGGGAAAAACATTCAGTACTTC.